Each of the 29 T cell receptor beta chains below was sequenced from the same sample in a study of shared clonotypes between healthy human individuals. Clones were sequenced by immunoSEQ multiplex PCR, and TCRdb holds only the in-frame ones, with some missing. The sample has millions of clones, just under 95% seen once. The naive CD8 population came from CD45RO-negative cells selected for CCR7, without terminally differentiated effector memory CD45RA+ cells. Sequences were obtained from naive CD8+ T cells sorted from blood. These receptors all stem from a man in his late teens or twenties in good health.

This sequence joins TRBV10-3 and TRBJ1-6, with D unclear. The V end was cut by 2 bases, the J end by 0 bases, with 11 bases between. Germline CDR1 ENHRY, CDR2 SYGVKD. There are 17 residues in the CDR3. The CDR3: CAISEPNRSSYNSPLHF. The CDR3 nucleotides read TGTGCCATCAGTGAGCCGAATAGGAGCTCCTATAATTCACCCCTCCACTTT.

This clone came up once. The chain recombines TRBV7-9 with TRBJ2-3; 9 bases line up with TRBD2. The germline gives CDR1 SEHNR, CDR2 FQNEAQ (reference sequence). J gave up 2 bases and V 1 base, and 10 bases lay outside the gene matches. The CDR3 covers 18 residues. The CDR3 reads CASSLVIPASGDTDTQYF. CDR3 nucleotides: TGTGCCAGCAGCTTAGTAATTCCGGCTAGCGGGGACACAGATACGCAGTATTTT.

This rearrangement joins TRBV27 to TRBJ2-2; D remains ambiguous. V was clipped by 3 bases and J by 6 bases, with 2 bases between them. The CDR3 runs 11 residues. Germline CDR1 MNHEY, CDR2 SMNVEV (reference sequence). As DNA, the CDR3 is TGTGCCAGCAGTTTTGCCGGGGAGCTGTTTTTT. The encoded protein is CASSFAGELFF.

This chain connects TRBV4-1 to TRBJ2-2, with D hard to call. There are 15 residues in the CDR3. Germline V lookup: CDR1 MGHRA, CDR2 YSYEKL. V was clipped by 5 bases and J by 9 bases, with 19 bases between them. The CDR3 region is CASSEKPDVVRELFF. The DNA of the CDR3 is TGCGCCAGCAGCGAAAAGCCGGACGTAGTCCGGGAGCTGTTTTTT.

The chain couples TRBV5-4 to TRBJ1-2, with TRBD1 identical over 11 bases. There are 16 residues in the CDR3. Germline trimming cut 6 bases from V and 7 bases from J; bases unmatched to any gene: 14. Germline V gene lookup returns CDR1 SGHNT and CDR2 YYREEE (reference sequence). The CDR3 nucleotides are TGTGCCAGCACCAACGGGCCTGAGGGACAGGGGGGTGGCTACACCTTC. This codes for CASTNGPEGQGGGYTF.

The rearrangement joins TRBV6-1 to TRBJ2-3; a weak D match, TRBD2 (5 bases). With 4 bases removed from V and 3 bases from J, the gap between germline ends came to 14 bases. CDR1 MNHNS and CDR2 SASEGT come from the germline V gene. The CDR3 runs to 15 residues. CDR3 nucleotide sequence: TGTGCCAGCAGTGTCGACTACATAAAGACAGATACGCAGTATTTT. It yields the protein CASSVDYIKTDTQYF.

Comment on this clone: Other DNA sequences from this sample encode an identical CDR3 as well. The CDR3, as DNA: TGTGCCAGCAGTTACTCACCCGGGAACTATGGCTACACCTTC. This gives the protein CASSYSPGNYGYTF. The gene calls are TRBV6-5 and TRBJ1-2, with unresolved D. The CDR3 has 14 residues. In germline, CDR1 is MNHEY, CDR2 SVGAGI. Trimming took 0 bases from V and 2 from J, leaving 7 bases between them.

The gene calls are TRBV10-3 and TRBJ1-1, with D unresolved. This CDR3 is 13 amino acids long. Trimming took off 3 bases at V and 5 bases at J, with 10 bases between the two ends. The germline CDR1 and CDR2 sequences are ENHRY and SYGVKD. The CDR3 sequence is CAISDPLRTEAFF. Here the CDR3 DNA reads TGTGCCATCAGTGACCCTTTGAGGACTGAAGCTTTCTTT.

CDR3 amino acids: CASSVGGAGRGSGELFF. As DNA, the CDR3 is TGTGCCAGCAGCGTAGGAGGGGCAGGGAGAGGTAGCGGGGAGCTGTTTTTT. This rearrangement joins TRBV9 to TRBJ2-2, with D perhaps given as TRBD1 or TRBD2 (5 bases each). The CDR3 is 17 residues long. Germline-derived CDR1 and CDR2 are SGDLS and YYNGEE. Trimming stripped 0 bases from V and 7 bases from J, with 19 bases between.

The DNA for the CDR3 is TGCGCCAGCAGCTTGGAGGGGACCCAGTACTTC. Amino acids: CASSLEGTQYF. The V call is TRBV5-1, the J call TRBJ2-5; D is ambiguous. Germline V gene sequence: CDR1 SGHRS, CDR2 YFSETQ. The length of the CDR3 is 11 residues. V lost 0 bases, J lost 7 bases, and 4 bases lay in between.

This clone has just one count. The CDR3 DNA sequence: TGTGCCAGCAGCCAAGGCTCTAACACCGGGGAGCTGTTTTTT. The encoded protein is CASSQGSNTGELFF. This chain connects TRBV4-2 to TRBJ2-2; D gene ambiguous. Between the trimmed V and J ends, which lost 1 base and 2 bases, there was a span of 5 bases. Germline CDR1 and CDR2: LGHNA and YNFKEQ. This CDR3 is 14 amino acids long.

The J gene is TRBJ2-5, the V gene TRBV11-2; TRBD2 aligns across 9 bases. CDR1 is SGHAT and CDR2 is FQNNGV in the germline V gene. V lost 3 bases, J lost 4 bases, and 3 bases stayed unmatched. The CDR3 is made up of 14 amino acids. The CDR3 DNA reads TGTGCCAGCAGCTTGCTGGGACTAGCAGAGACCCAGTACTTC. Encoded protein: CASSLLGLAETQYF.

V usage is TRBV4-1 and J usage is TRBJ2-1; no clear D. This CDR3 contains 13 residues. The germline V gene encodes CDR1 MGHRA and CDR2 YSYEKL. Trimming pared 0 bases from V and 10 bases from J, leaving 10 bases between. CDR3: CASSQEELLEQFF. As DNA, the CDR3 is TGCGCCAGCAGCCAAGAGGAGCTATTAGAGCAGTTCTTC.

In nucleotides, the CDR3 is TGCGCCAGCAGCTTGGACCAATACACTGAAGCTTTCTTT. It codes for CASSLDQYTEAFF. The rearrangement uses TRBV5-1 and TRBJ1-1; no firm D call. CDR3 length: 13 residues. V lost 0 bases, J lost 3 bases, and 6 bases lay in between. The V gene's germline CDR1 is SGHRS and CDR2 YFSETQ.

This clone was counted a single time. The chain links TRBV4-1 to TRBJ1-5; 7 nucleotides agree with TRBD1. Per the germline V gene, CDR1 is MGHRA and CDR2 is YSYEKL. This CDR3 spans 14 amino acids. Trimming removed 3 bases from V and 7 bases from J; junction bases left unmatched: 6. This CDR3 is CASSQDRLGQPQHF. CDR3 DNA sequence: TGCGCCAGCAGCCAGGACAGGCTAGGGCAGCCCCAGCATTTT.

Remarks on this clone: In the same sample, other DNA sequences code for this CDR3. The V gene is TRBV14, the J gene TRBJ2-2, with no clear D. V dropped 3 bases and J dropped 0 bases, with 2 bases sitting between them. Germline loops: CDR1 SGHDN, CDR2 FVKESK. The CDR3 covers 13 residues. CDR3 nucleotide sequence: TGTGCCAGCAGCCAGACGAACACCGGGGAGCTGTTTTTT. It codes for CASSQTNTGELFF.

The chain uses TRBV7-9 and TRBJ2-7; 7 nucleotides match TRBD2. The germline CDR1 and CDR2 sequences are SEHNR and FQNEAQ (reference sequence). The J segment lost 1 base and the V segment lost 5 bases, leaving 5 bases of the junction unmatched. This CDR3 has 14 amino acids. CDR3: CASSPTSRSYEQYF. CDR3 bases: TGTGCCAGCAGCCCGACTAGCAGATCCTACGAGCAGTACTTC.

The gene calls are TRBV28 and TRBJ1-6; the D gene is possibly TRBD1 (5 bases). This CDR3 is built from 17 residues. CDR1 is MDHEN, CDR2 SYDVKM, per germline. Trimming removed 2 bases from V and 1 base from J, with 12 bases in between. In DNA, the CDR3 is TGTGCCAGCAGTTTACGTACAGGAATATCCTATAATTCACCCCTCCACTTT. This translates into CASSLRTGISYNSPLHF.

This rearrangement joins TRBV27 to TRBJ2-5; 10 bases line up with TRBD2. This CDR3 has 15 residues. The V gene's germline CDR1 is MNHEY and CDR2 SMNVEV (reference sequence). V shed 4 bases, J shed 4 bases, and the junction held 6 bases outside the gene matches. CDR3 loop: CASSSKRGGRETQYF. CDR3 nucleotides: TGTGCCAGCAGTTCCAAGCGGGGGGGCCGAGAGACCCAGTACTTC.

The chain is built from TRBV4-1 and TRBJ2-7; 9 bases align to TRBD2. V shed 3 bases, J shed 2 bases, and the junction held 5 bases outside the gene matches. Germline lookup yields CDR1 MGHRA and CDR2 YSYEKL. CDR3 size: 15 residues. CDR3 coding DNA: TGCGCCAGCAGCCAGAATAGCGGGGGAACCTACGAGCAGTACTTC. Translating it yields CASSQNSGGTYEQYF.

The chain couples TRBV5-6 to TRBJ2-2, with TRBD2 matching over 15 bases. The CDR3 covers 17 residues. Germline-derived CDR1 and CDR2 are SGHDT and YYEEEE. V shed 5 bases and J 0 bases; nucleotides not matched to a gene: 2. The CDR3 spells CASRGLAGGPNTGELFF. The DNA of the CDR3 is TGTGCCAGCAGGGGACTAGCGGGGGGCCCGAACACCGGGGAGCTGTTTTTT.

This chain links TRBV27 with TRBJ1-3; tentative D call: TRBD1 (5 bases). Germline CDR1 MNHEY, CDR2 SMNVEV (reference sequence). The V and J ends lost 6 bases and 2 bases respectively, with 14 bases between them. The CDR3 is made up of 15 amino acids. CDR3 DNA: TGTGCCAGCAGCACATTCCGGGACCCTGGAAACACCATATATTTT. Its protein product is CASSTFRDPGNTIYF.

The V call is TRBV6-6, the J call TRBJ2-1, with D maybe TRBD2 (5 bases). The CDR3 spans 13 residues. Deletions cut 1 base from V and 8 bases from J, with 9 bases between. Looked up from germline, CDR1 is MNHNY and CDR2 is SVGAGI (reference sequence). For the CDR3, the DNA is TGTGCCAGCAGTTACTTCGGGGTGGATGAGCAGTTCTTC. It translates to CASSYFGVDEQFF.

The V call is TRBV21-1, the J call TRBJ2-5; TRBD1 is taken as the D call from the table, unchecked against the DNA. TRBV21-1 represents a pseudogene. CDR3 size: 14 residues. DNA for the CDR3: TGTGCCAGCATCGAACAGGGGAGATGGGAGACCCAGTACTTC. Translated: CASIEQGRWETQYF.

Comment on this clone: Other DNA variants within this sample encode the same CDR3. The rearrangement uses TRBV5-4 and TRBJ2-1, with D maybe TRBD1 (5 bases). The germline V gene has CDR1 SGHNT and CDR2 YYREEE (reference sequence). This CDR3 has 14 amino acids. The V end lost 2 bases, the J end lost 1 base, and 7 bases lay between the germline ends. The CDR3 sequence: CASSFRGSYNEQFF. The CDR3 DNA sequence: TGTGCCAGCAGCTTTAGGGGTTCCTACAATGAGCAGTTCTTC.

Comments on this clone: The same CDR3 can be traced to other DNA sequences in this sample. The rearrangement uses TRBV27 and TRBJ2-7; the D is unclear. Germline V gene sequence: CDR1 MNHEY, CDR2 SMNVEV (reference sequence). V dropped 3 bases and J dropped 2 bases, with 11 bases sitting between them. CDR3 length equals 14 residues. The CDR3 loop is CASSFGLAAYEQYF. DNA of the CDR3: TGTGCCAGCAGTTTCGGTTTGGCGGCCTACGAGCAGTACTTC.

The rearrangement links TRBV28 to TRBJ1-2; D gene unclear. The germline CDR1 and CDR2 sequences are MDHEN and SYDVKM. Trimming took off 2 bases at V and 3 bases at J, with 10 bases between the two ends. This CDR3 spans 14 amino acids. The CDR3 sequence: CASSLIGTDYGYTF. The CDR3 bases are TGTGCCAGCAGTTTAATTGGCACTGACTATGGCTACACCTTC.

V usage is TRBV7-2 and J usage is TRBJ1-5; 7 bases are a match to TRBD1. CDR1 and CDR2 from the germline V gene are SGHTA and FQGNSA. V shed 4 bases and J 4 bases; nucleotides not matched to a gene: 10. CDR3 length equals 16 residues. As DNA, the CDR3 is TGTGCCAGCAGCTCCACAGGGAGGGGGCTTAATCAGCCCCAGCATTTT. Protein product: CASSSTGRGLNQPQHF.

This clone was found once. CDR3 protein: CATSRDLLPLTTGGNTEAFF. The CDR3 region has the DNA TGTGCCACCAGCAGAGACCTCCTCCCCCTGACGACAGGCGGGAACACTGAAGCTTTCTTT. The chain recombines TRBV15 with TRBJ1-1, with D possibly being TRBD1 (6 bases). The CDR3 covers 20 residues. V was shortened by 0 bases and J by 1 base, with 24 bases between the two germline ends. CDR1 is LNHNV, CDR2 YYDKDF, per germline (reference sequence).